This T cell receptor (beta chain) was captured by sequencing in a study of blood T cell repertoires in COVID-19. Trimming pared 2 bases from V and 4 bases from J, leaving 15 bases between. CDR3 size: 16 residues. Germline assignment: CDR1 MNHEY and CDR2 SVGAGI. TCRdb's table, derived via immunoSEQ multiplex PCR, lists solely in-frame clones and lacks some. The data show about 330,000 clones, over 80% seen once. The sample consisted of PBMCs or T cells enriched from blood (not recorded which). The V call is TRBV6-5, the J call TRBJ1-5; D not certain. The TCR was taken from a man aged 25 to 40 who had recovered from COVID-19. In nucleotides, the CDR3 is TGTGCCAGCAGTTACGCCGGCGCAGGCTGGAATCAGCCCCAGCATTTT. Translating gives CASSYAGAGWNQPQHF.